The clone carrying this T cell receptor beta chain showed up just a few times. Antigen specificity is unknown. Preparation of the TCRbeta library was carried out with unique molecular identifiers. Each CDR3 protein is one row after TCRdb ran MiXCR on the PCR reads. The data show about 900,000 distinct CDR3 sequences, about 30% seen once. This sample is part of a study of T-cell reconstitution after alpha-beta-depleted transplantation in children. Study-level points and caveats: Among T cells one year after transplant, newly produced cells accounted for most counts and diversity. Reportedly, alpha-beta T cells present about two months post-transplant originated from several hundred expanded clones of graft origin. The study traced high day-60 TCRbeta diversity in some patients to surviving recipient T cells and thymic progenitors.

Sequencing used PBMCs, mostly from graft donor cells, obtained 360 days after TCRalphabeta/CD19-depleted stem cell transplant. This sequence was found in a boy younger than two who had a stem cell transplant for SCID, so the T cells may come from the graft donor.

The CDR3 loop is CASSGGAGVPPLYGYTF. The CDR3 DNA follows: TGTGCCAGCAGCGGAGGGGCGGGGGTTCCTCCGCTCTATGGCTACACCTTC. The chain carries TRBV9 and TRBJ1-2, with D possibly TRBD1 on 5 matching bases. Germline lookup yields CDR1 SGDLS and CDR2 YYNGEE. This CDR3 region has 17 residues. Trimming took 3 bases from V and 4 from J, leaving 22 bases between them. The full variable domain, rest sourced from reference TRBV9 and TRBJ1-2, is DSGVTQTPKHLITATGQRVTLRCSPRSGDLSVYWYQQSLDQGLQFLIQYYNGEERAKGNILERFSAQQFPDLHSELNLSSLELGDSALYFCASSGGAGVPPLYGYTFGSGTRLTVV.